Following are 27 T cell receptor beta chains from one sample sequenced in a study of blood T cell repertoires in COVID-19. Profiling relied on immunoSEQ multiplex PCR, and the TCRdb table lists in-frame clones only, not all of them. The sample lists about 130,000 clones; roughly four fifths were seen once. The sequencing input was peripheral blood. Every receptor here comes from a man between 25 and 39 years old with COVID-19, enrolled during active disease.

This clone was observed a handful of times. The chain has TRBV19 and TRBJ2-2; D is undetermined. CDR3 length equals 14 residues. The V end lost 5 bases, the J end lost 7 bases, and 14 bases lay between the germline ends. Germline lookup yields CDR1 LNHDA and CDR2 SQIVND (reference sequence). CDR3 nucleotides: TGTGCCAGTAGTCCACAGCCCCCAATCGGGGAGCTGTTTTTT. Translation gives CASSPQPPIGELFF.

This clone was found once. CDR3 amino acids: CAISRGGFQETQYF. The CDR3 DNA is TGTGCCATCAGCCGCGGGGGGTTCCAAGAGACCCAGTACTTC. The chain employs TRBV10-3 and TRBJ2-5; 8 bases map to TRBD2. Per germline, CDR1 ENHRY and CDR2 SYGVKD. V dropped 6 bases and J dropped 1; count of bases not matched to a gene: 4. The length of the CDR3 is 14 residues.

This sequence joins TRBV3-1 (or the pseudogene TRBV3-2) and TRBJ2-7; 7 bases match TRBD2. The CDR3 consists of 15 residues. Unmatched junction bases numbered 5, after V lost 0 bases and J lost 3 bases. Germline CDR1 is LGHDT and CDR2 is YNNKEL (reference sequence). CDR3 bases: TGTGCCAGCAGCCAAGATCTAGGGACTATCTACGAGCAGTACTTC. As protein: CASSQDLGTIYEQYF.

The CDR3 protein is CASFSGTGLPSSYNSPLHF. For the CDR3, the DNA is TGTGCCAGCTTCTCCGGGACAGGGTTACCTAGCTCCTATAATTCACCCCTCCACTTT. The chain combines TRBV2 with TRBJ1-6, with TRBD1 matching over 9 bases. With 8 bases clipped from V and 0 bases from J, the junction kept 14 bases outside the gene matches. Per the germline V gene, CDR1 is SNHLY and CDR2 is FYNNEI. The CDR3 has 19 amino acids.

In this sample, this clone turned up once. The chain joins TRBV6-5 to TRBJ1-1, with a possible D match to TRBD1 (5 bases). This CDR3 is built from 15 residues. The V end was cut by 0 bases, the J end by 0 bases, with 8 bases between. The germline V gene encodes CDR1 MNHEY and CDR2 SVGAGI. The CDR3 reads CASSYSRQLNTEAFF. As DNA, the CDR3 is TGTGCCAGCAGTTACTCCCGACAGCTGAACACTGAAGCTTTCTTT.

The rearrangement joins TRBV9 to TRBJ1-2, with a tentative D call TRBD1 (5 bases). V lost 1 base and J lost 8, with 18 bases in between. CDR3 size: 15 residues. Germline CDR1 reads SGDLS; CDR2 reads YYNGEE. Here the CDR3 DNA reads TGTGCCAGCAGCGTACCTTTCCAGGGTGGCGGCGGCTACACCTTC. It encodes CASSVPFQGGGGYTF.

V and J are TRBV28 and TRBJ2-4, with a tentative D call TRBD2 (6 bases). CDR1 and CDR2 (germline): MDHEN, SYDVKM. The CDR3 spans 17 residues. Trimming removed 5 bases from V and 1 base from J, with 18 bases in between. CDR3 in DNA: TGTGCCAGCAGTCCTCCACGTGGGGGGTTTGCCAAAAACATTCAGTACTTC. Translating gives CASSPPRGGFAKNIQYF.

The V and J genes are TRBV18 and TRBJ2-5; TRBD1 might be the D (6 bases). The CDR3 totals 15 residues. The V gene lost 0 bases and the J gene lost 4 bases, with 12 bases spanning the gap. Germline V gene data show CDR1 as KGHSH and CDR2 as LQKENI. The CDR3 sequence: CASSPPVRGRETQYF. The CDR3 region has the DNA TGTGCCAGCTCACCACCGGTCAGGGGCAGAGAGACCCAGTACTTC.

This chain joins TRBV7-6 and TRBJ2-1; D is ambiguous. In germline, CDR1 is SGHVS, CDR2 FNYEAQ. V was pared by 1 base and J by 2 bases, with 12 bases between. The CDR3 spans 16 residues. CDR3 coding DNA: TGTGCCAGCAGCTTAGATCCAACCGCTACCTACAATGAGCAGTTCTTC. It yields the protein CASSLDPTATYNEQFF.

V gene TRBV19 combines with J gene TRBJ2-3; weak D call: TRBD1 (8 bases). CDR3 size: 19 residues. Trimming removed 3 bases at V and 5 bases at J, with 27 bases between. Germline values: CDR1 LNHDA, CDR2 SQIVND (reference sequence). CDR3 DNA sequence: TGTGCCAGTAGTATCCCCCGAGGCAGGGGGCGAGCGGGAATAGATACGCAGTATTTT. Its translation is CASSIPRGRGRAGIDTQYF.

The gene calls are TRBV5-8 and TRBJ2-5; 11 bases are a match to TRBD2. The trim removed 3 bases at V and 2 bases at J, leaving 3 bases unmatched. The CDR3 sequence is 15 residues long. Germline V lookup: CDR1 SGHTS, CDR2 YDEGEE. CDR3: CASSSGTSGQETQYF. DNA for the CDR3: TGTGCCAGCAGCTCCGGGACTAGCGGTCAAGAGACCCAGTACTTC.

This clone has more than one count but fewer than ten. V usage is TRBV7-8 and J usage is TRBJ2-7, with 9 bases identical to TRBD2. With V trimmed by 0 bases and J by 3 bases, 3 bases remained unmatched. This CDR3 comprises 15 residues. Germline-derived CDR1 and CDR2 are SGHVS and FQNEAQ. In nucleotides, the CDR3 is TGTGCCAGCAGCTTAGCTAGCGGGGGTAGCTACGAGCAGTACTTC. Protein product: CASSLASGGSYEQYF.

This chain connects TRBV5-1 to TRBJ2-1; 7 positions match TRBD2. The V gene end was trimmed by 0 bases and the J gene end by 8 bases; junction bases not matched to a gene: 20. This CDR3 is 19 amino acids long. Germline CDR1 and CDR2: SGHRS and YFSETQ. The chain's CDR3 is CASSLVGPELGRADDEQFF. CDR3 nucleotide sequence: TGCGCCAGCAGCTTGGTTGGCCCTGAATTAGGGAGGGCGGACGATGAGCAGTTCTTC.

The gene calls are TRBV5-6 and TRBJ2-7; 7 bases fit TRBD2. The CDR3 has 12 amino acids. Germline loops: CDR1 SGHDT, CDR2 YYEEEE. Trimming removed 8 bases from V and 1 base from J; junction bases left unmatched: 3. The CDR3 protein is CARPGGSYEQYF. In nucleotides, the CDR3 is TGTGCCAGACCGGGGGGTTCCTACGAGCAGTACTTC.

This chain connects TRBV29-1 to TRBJ1-2; no definite D call. The CDR3 totals 13 residues. The V gene lost 5 bases and the J gene lost 4 bases, with 14 bases spanning the gap. Germline V gene data show CDR1 as SQVTM and CDR2 as ANQGSEA. The CDR3, as DNA: TGCAGCGTTCTTCTAACGGCGGGCTATGGCTACACCTTC. It yields the protein CSVLLTAGYGYTF.

Details on this clone: One end of the junction fails to match germline, which may point to a read error. This same CDR3 is encoded by further DNA sequences in the sample. This chain connects TRBV7-2 to TRBJ2-7; 12 bases fit TRBD2. The CDR3 sequence is 16 residues long. Germline CDR1 is SGHTA and CDR2 is FQGNSA. Here the CDR3 DNA reads TGTGCCAGCAGCCCTTACCGGACTAGCGGGGCCTACGAGCAGTACTTT. Protein sequence: CASSPYRTSGAYEQYF. The variable domain in full, with the rest retrieved from reference TRBV7-2 and TRBJ2-7, is GAGVSQSPSNKVTEKGKDVELRCDPISGHTALYWYRQSLGQGLEFLIYFQGNSAPDKSGLPSDRFSAERTGGSVSTLTIQRTQQEDSAVYLCASSPYRTSGAYEQYFGPGTRLTVT.

The chain couples TRBV2 to TRBJ1-1; the D is unclear. Trimming removed 4 bases from V and 2 bases from J, with 8 bases in between. CDR3 length equals 13 residues. In germline, CDR1 is SNHLY, CDR2 FYNNEI. The CDR3 region has the DNA TGTGCCAGCAGTGGGTGGAGAAACACTGAAGCTTTCTTT. This codes for CASSGWRNTEAFF.

Only one count was recorded for this clone. CDR3 amino acids: CASKPNEVTYGYTF. Here the CDR3 DNA reads TGTGCCAGCAAACCTAACGAGGTGACTTATGGCTACACCTTC. The V gene is TRBV21-1, the J gene TRBJ1-2. TRBV21-1 is assigned pseudogene status. This CDR3 comprises 14 residues.

This rearrangement joins TRBV3-1 (or the pseudogene TRBV3-2) to TRBJ2-1; unclear D gene. Between the trimmed V and J ends, which lost 2 bases and 6 bases, there was a span of 8 bases. The CDR3 covers 13 residues. CDR1 and CDR2 (germline): LGHDT, YNNKEL (reference sequence). The CDR3 nucleotides are TGTGCCAGCAGCCAATCACCCGGCAATGAGCAGTTCTTC. This sequence encodes CASSQSPGNEQFF.

This clone was recorded once. This chain uses TRBV29-1 with TRBJ2-2, with TRBD2 matching 7 bases. This CDR3 spans 13 amino acids. Trimming cost V 6 bases and J 11 bases; bases outside gene matches: 12. The germline V gene has CDR1 SQVTM and CDR2 ANQGSEA. CDR3 bases: TGCAGCGTGGGCACTAGCGCCCACAGTGAGCTGTTTTTT. This encodes CSVGTSAHSELFF.

This clone was counted many times. J is TRBJ1-1 and V is TRBV6-5; 9 bases fit TRBD1. The V gene end was trimmed by 7 bases and the J gene end by 10 bases; junction bases not matched to a gene: 10. CDR1 MNHEY and CDR2 SVGAGI come from the germline V gene. The CDR3 runs to 13 residues. The CDR3 loop is CASIPTDRGIAFF. The CDR3 DNA is TGTGCCAGCATCCCGACAGACAGGGGGATAGCTTTCTTT.

J is TRBJ2-3 and V is TRBV11-2; TRBD2 aligns across 10 bases. The CDR3 is 17 residues long. V lost 1 base to trimming and J lost 10 bases; unmatched junction nucleotides: 14. Germline V CDR1 and CDR2: SGHAT, FQNNGV. The CDR3 loop reads CASSLASSGSPGGAQYF. The DNA of the CDR3 is TGTGCCAGCAGCTTAGCCTCTAGCGGGAGCCCCGGGGGTGCGCAGTATTTT.

The genes are TRBV2 and TRBJ2-3, with TRBD2 matching 13 bases. This CDR3 has 17 residues. J was trimmed by 4 bases and V by 6 bases; bases with no gene match: 10. Germline V CDR1 and CDR2: SNHLY, FYNNEI. The DNA of the CDR3 is TGTGCCAGCAGGACACTAGCGGGGGGGCCTACGTCAGATACGCAGTATTTT. Encoded protein: CASRTLAGGPTSDTQYF.

The chain recombines TRBV6-1 with TRBJ1-1, with 7 bases lining up with TRBD1. This CDR3 contains 16 residues. The V and J ends lost 3 bases and 2 bases, in that order; junction bases with no gene match: 9. Germline-derived CDR1 and CDR2 are MNHNS and SASEGT. For the CDR3, the DNA is TGTGCCAGCAGTGAGGAAAGGGGGCGTCCAAACACTGAAGCTTTCTTT. Translating gives CASSEERGRPNTEAFF.

The rearrangement joins TRBV30 to TRBJ1-2; D remains unclear. The CDR3 extends over 13 amino acids. Per the germline V gene, CDR1 is GTSNPN and CDR2 is SVGIG (reference sequence). Trimming left V 8 bases short and J 3 bases short, with 16 bases between. This CDR3 reads CALERLGDYGYTF. The CDR3 bases are TGTGCCCTGGAACGTCTTGGAGACTATGGCTACACCTTC.

This clone was found a few times. This chain joins TRBV13 and TRBJ2-4, with D perhaps TRBD2 (7 bases). Germline V gene data show CDR1 as PRHDT and CDR2 as FYEKMQ (reference sequence). V lost 0 bases and J 4 bases, leaving 13 bases between the germline ends. This CDR3 comprises 16 residues. The CDR3 sequence is CASSLGGRGPKNIQYF. CDR3 nucleotides: TGTGCCAGCAGCTTAGGTGGGCGGGGGCCTAAAAACATTCAGTACTTC.

The sample holds one count of this clone. The J gene is TRBJ2-1, the V gene TRBV7-3, with D uncertain. V was cut by 2 bases and J by 5 bases, with 7 bases left in between. The germline V gene has CDR1 SGHTA and CDR2 FQGTGA. The CDR3 sequence is 13 residues long. The CDR3 loop is CASSLVLNNEQFF. In DNA, the CDR3 is TGTGCCAGCAGCTTAGTGTTAAACAATGAGCAGTTCTTC.